A selection of T cell receptor beta chains follows, all from one sample in a study of neurological immune-mediated disorders. TCRdb re-called the 5' RACE reads with MiXCR, one entry per CDR3 protein. The sample carries 54,000 or so distinct CDR3 sequences, 3.8% recorded once. Specimen: PBMCs. These receptors were collected from a man aged 60-69 years with multiple sclerosis. Both conserved end residues are part of each CDR3. The D gene is left open where the match is weak.

V gene	D gene	J gene	CDR3 protein
TRBV27	NA	TRBJ1-4	CASSLGGTTNEKLFF
TRBV27	TRBD1	TRBJ1-2	CATRQGTGGPGYTF
TRBV11-2	NA	TRBJ1-2	CASSQEWENYGYTF
TRBV6-2/TRBV6-3	NA	TRBJ2-7	CASRPGLAEEQYF
TRBV27	TRBD1	TRBJ2-1	CASAWQGVNEQFF
TRBV19	TRBD2	TRBJ2-1	CASSRTSGGSYNEQFF
TRBV9	TRBD2	TRBJ2-7	CASSVAPGGTIYEQYF
TRBV29-1	TRBD2	TRBJ2-1	CSADRDYGSYNEQFF
TRBV6-1	NA	TRBJ2-1	CASSEAGRAQEQFF
TRBV7-9	NA	TRBJ2-1	CASSLDSAEEQFF
TRBV20-1	TRBD1	TRBJ1-5	CSAGGEVDRFNQPQHF
TRBV29-1	NA	TRBJ2-7	CSVAAVLGTLSYEQYF
TRBV7-2	NA	TRBJ1-2	CASSLTPRGSANYGYTF
TRBV5-6	NA	TRBJ2-1	CASSSYSNEQFF
TRBV4-2	NA	TRBJ2-2	CASRGVGAGELFF
TRBV3-1	NA	TRBJ1-6	CASSHDDSSPLHF
TRBV14	NA	TRBJ2-2	CASRRLRDTGELFF
TRBV2	NA	TRBJ2-7	CASSGRRTAGKYF
TRBV27	TRBD2	TRBJ2-1	CASTSFGGTSVYNEQFF
TRBV3-1	NA	TRBJ1-1	CASSQGHRDTEAFF
TRBV5-1	NA	TRBJ2-5	CASSPRQGGGETQYF
TRBV20-1	NA	TRBJ1-6	CSARPPGLSSYNSPLHF
TRBV20-1	TRBD2	TRBJ2-7	CSAMGGGTSGTFSTYEQYF
TRBV7-8	TRBD2	TRBJ2-7	CASSLIAGGPGEQYF
TRBV2	NA	TRBJ2-2	CASKGEWTGELFF
TRBV12-3/TRBV12-4	NA	TRBJ1-1	CASSFWAGNTEAFF
TRBV24-1	TRBD1	TRBJ1-5	CATSDPGQGNQPQHF
TRBV20-1	TRBD2	TRBJ2-3	CSASMQAYGRGSTDTQYF
TRBV20-1	TRBD2	TRBJ2-5	CSAMAPGGGETQYF
TRBV20-1	NA	TRBJ2-1	CSAKTALFSYNEQFF
TRBV2	TRBD1	TRBJ2-7	CASSLGQATEQYF
TRBV20-1	NA	TRBJ2-3	CSARTSNTQYF
TRBV6-1	NA	TRBJ1-5	CASSARQGNQPQHF
TRBV12-3/TRBV12-4	TRBD1	TRBJ1-1	CATYSYRGDTEAFF
TRBV20-1	TRBD2	TRBJ2-1	CSARGLAGVVAREQFF
TRBV11-2	NA	TRBJ2-5	CASSLGVQETQYF
TRBV6-1	NA	TRBJ1-2	CASSEVSFYGYTF
TRBV12-5	NA	TRBJ2-3	CASSPGNTDTQYF
TRBV2	NA	TRBJ2-2	CASRRQVNTGELFF
TRBV5-1	NA	TRBJ1-1	CASSLGIMNTEAFF
TRBV5-1	NA	TRBJ1-6	CASSSQPTGESPLHF
TRBV5-6	NA	TRBJ1-4	CASSLRWSEKLFF
TRBV29-1	TRBD1	TRBJ2-7	CSAQGRDRGFEQYF